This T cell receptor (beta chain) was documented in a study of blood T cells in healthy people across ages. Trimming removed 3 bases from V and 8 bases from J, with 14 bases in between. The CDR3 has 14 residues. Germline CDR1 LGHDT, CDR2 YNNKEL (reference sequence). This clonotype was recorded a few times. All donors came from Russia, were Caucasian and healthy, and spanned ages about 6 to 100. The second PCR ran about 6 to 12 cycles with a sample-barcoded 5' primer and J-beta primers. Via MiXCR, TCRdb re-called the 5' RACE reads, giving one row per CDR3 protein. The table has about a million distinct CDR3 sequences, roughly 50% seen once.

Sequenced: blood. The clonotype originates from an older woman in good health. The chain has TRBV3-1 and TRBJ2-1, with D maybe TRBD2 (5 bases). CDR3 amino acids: CASSHSGSRDEQFF. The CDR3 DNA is TGTGCCAGCAGCCACAGTGGGAGTAGGGATGAGCAGTTCTTC.